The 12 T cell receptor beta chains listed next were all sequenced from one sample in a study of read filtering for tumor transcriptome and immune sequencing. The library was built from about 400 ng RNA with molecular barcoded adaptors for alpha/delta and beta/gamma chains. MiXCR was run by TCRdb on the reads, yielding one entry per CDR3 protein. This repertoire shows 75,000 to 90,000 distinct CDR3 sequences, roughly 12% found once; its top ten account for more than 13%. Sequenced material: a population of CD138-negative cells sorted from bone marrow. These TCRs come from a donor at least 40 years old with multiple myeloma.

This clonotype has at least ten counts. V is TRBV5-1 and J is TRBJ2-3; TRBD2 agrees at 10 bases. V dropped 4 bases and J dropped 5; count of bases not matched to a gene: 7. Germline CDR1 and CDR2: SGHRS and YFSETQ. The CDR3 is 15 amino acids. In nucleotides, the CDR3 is TGCGCCAGCAGCCTGAGGACTAGCGGAGTAGATACGCAGTATTTT. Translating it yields CASSLRTSGVDTQYF.

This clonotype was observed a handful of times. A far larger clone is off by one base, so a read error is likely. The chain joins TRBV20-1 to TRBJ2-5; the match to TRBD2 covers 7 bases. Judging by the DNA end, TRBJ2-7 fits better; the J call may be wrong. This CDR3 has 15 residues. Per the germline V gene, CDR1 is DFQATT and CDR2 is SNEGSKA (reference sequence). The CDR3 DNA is TGCAGTGCCCCCCGCGGGGGACCAGCGGGTGACGAGCAGTACTTC. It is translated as CSAPRGGPAGDEQYF.

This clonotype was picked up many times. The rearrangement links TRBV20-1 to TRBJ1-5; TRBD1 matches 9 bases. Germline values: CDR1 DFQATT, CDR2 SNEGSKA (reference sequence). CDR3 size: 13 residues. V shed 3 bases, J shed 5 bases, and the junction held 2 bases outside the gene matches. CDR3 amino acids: CSASRQGDQPQHF. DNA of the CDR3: TGCAGTGCTAGCCGACAGGGGGATCAGCCCCAGCATTTT.

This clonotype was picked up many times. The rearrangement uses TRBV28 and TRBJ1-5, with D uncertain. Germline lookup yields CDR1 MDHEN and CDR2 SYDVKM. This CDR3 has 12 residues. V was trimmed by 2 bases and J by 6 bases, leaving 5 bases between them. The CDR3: CASSLGRQPQHF. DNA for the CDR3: TGTGCCAGCAGTTTAGGCCGTCAGCCCCAGCATTTT.

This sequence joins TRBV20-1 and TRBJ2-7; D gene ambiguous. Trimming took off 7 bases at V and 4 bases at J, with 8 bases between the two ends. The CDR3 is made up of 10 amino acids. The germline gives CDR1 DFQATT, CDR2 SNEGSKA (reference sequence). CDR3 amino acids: CSVPLYEQYF. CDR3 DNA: TGCAGTGTCCCCTTGTACGAGCAGTACTTC.

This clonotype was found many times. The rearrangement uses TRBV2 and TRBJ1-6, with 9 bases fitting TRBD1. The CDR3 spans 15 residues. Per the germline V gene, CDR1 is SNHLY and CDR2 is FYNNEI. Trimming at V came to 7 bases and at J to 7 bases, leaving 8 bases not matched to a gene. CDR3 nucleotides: TGTGCCAGCACCGGGACAGGGTACTCCAATTCACCCCTCCACTTT. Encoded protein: CASTGTGYSNSPLHF.

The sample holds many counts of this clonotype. The CDR3 loop reads CASSSISQETQYF. The CDR3 DNA sequence: TGTGCCAGCAGCTCGATCAGCCAAGAGACCCAGTACTTC. The chain joins TRBV5-6 to TRBJ2-5; D unclear. Trimming removed 3 bases from V and 1 base from J, with 7 bases in between. CDR1 is SGHDT and CDR2 is YYEEEE in the germline V gene. The CDR3 consists of 13 residues.

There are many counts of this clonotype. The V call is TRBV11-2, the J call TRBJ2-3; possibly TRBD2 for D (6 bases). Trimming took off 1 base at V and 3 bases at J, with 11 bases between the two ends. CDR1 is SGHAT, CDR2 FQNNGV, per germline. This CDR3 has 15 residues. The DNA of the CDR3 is TGTGCCAGCAGCTTAGCCGGAGGGCGGACAGATACGCAGTATTTT. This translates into CASSLAGGRTDTQYF. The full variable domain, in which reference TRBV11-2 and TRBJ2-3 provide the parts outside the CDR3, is EAGVAQSPRYKIIEKRQSVAFWCNPISGHATLYWYQQILGQGPKLLIQFQNNGVVDDSQLPKDRFSAERLKGVDSTLKIQPAKLEDSAVYLCASSLAGGRTDTQYFGPGTRLTVL.

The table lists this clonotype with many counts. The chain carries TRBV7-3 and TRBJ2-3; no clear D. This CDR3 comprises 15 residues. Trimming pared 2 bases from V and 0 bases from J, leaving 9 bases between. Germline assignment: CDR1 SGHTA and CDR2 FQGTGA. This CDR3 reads CASSLAGLSTDTQYF. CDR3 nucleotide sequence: TGTGCCAGCAGCTTAGCCGGGCTTAGCACAGATACGCAGTATTTT.

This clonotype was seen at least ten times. The CDR3 reads CASSPGTGTGTTDTQYF. Here the CDR3 DNA reads TGTGCCAGCAGCCCCGGGACCGGGACAGGGACCACAGATACGCAGTATTTT. This rearrangement joins TRBV28 to TRBJ2-3; 9 nucleotides agree with TRBD1. The germline CDR1 and CDR2 sequences are MDHEN and SYDVKM. Unmatched junction bases numbered 12, after V lost 6 bases and J lost 2 bases. This CDR3 has 17 residues.

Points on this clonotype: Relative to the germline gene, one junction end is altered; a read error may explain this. CDR3 sequence reads: CASSLMPGDTDAFF. The CDR3, as DNA: TGCGCCAGCAGCTTAATGCCCGGCGACACTGATGCTTTCTTT. The chain has TRBV5-1 and TRBJ1-1; no definite D call. This CDR3 is built from 14 residues. The germline CDR1 and CDR2 sequences are SGHRS and YFSETQ.

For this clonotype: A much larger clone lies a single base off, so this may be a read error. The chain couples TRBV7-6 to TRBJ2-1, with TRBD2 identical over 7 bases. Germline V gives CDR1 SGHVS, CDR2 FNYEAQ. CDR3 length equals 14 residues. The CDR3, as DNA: TGTGCCAGCAGCTTAGTCAGCGGGGATGATGAGCAGTCCTTC. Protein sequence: CASSLVSGDDEQSF.